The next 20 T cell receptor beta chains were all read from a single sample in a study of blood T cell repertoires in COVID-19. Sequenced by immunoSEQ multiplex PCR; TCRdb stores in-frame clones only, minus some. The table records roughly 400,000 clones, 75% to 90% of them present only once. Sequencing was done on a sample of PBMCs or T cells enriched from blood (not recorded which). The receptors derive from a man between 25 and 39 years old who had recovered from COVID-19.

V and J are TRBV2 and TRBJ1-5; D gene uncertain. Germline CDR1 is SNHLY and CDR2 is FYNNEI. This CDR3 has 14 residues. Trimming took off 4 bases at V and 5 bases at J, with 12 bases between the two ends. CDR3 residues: CASSGGWGDQPQHF. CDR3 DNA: TGTGCCAGCAGTGGGGGTTGGGGAGATCAGCCCCAGCATTTT.

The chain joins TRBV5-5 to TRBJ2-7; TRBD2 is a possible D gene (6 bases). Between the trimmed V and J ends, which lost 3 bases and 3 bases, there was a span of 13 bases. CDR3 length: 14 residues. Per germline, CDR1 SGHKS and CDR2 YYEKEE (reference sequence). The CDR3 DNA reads TGTGCCAGCAGCTCCCCGACGGACTACTACGAGCAGTACTTC. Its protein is CASSSPTDYYEQYF.

Written as DNA, the CDR3 is TGTGCCATCAGTCCAGAGGACAGGGCAGTTGGTCAGCCCCAGCATTTT. This sequence encodes CAISPEDRAVGQPQHF. The chain is built from TRBV10-3 and TRBJ1-5; TRBD1 aligns across 8 bases. V lost 5 bases, J lost 6 bases, and 12 bases stayed unmatched. Germline lookup yields CDR1 ENHRY and CDR2 SYGVKD. The CDR3 has 16 amino acids.

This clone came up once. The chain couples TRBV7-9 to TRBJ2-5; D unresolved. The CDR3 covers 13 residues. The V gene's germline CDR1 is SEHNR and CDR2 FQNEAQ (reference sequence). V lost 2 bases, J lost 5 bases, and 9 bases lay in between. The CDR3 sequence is CASSLMAVETQYF. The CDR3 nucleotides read TGTGCCAGCAGCTTAATGGCGGTTGAGACCCAGTACTTC.

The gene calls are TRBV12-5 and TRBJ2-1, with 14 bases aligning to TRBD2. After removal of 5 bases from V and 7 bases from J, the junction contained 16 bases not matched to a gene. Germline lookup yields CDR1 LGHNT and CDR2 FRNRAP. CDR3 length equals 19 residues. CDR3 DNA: TGTGCTAGTGGTCCGAACCCCGGGACTAGCGGGAGCCTCGTTAATGAGCAGTTCTTC. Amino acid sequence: CASGPNPGTSGSLVNEQFF.

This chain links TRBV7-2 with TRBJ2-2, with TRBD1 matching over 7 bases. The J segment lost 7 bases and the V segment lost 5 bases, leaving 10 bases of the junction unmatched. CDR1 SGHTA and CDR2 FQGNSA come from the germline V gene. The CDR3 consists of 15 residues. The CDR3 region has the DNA TGTGCCAGCAGCCCGAGGAAGGGGGCTATCGGGGAGCTGTTTTTT. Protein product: CASSPRKGAIGELFF.

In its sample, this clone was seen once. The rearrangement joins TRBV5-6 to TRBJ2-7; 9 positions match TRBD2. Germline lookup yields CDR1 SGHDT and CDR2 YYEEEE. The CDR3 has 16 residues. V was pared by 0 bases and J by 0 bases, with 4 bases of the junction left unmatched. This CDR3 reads CASSLEAGGYSYEQYF. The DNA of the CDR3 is TGTGCCAGCAGCTTGGAAGCGGGAGGATACTCCTACGAGCAGTACTTC.

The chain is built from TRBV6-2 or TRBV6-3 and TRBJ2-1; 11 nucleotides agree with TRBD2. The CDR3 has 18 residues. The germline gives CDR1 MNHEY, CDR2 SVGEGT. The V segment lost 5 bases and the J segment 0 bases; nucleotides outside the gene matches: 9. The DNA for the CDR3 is TGTGCCAGCAGTGACCCGGGACTAGCGGACATCTCCTACAATGAGCAGTTCTTC. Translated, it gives CASSDPGLADISYNEQFF.

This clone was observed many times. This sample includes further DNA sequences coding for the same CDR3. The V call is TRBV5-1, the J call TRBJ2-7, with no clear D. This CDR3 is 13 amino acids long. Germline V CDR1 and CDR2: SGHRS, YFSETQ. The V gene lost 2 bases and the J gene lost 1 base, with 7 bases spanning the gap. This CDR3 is CASSFTVSYEQYF. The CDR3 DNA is TGCGCCAGCAGCTTTACAGTGTCCTACGAGCAGTACTTC.

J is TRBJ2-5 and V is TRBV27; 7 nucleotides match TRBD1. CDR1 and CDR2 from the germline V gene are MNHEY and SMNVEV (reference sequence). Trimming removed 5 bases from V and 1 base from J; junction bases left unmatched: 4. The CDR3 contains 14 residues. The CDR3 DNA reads TGTGCCAGCAGTCAGGGGGACACCCAAGAGACCCAGTACTTC. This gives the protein CASSQGDTQETQYF.

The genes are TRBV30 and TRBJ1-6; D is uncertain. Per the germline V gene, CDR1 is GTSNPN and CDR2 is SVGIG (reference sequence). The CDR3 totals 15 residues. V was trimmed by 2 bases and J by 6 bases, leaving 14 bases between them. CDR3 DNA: TGTGCCTGGAGTCCAGATGGGCCTCGTAATTCACCCCTCCACTTT. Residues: CAWSPDGPRNSPLHF.

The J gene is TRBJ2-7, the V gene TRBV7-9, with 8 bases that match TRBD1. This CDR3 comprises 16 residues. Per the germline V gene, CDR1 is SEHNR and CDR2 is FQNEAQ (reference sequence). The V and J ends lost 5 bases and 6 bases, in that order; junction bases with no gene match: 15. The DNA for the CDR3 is TGTGCCAGCAGCCCAGGACAGGGAAAGGGTTCGGGCGAGCAGTACTTC. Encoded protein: CASSPGQGKGSGEQYF.

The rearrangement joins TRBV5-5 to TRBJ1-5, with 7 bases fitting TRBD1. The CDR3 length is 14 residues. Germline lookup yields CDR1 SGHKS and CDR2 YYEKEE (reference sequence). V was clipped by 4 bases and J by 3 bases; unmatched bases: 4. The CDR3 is CASSPGTVNQPQHF. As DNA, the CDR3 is TGTGCCAGCAGCCCGGGGACAGTCAATCAGCCCCAGCATTTT.

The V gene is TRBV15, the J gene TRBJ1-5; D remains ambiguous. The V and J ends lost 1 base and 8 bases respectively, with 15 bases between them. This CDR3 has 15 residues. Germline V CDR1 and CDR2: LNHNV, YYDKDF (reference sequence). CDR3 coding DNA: TGTGCCACCAGCAGAGTCAGACCTCCCCGGGAGCCCCAGCATTTT. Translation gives CATSRVRPPREPQHF.

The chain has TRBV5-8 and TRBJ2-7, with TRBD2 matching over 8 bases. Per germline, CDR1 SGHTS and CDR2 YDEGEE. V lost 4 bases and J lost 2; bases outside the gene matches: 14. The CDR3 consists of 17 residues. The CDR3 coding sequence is TGTGCCAGCAGCCGCTGGTTGGCGGGAGGCTCTACCTACGAGCAGTACTTC. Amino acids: CASSRWLAGGSTYEQYF.

The CDR3 bases are TGTGCCAGCAGTTGGTTTGGCAGAAAACTAGCGGGTCGCACAGATACGCAGTATTTT. Translation: CASSWFGRKLAGRTDTQYF. This sequence joins TRBV28 and TRBJ2-3; 9 nucleotides line up with TRBD2. V was pared by 4 bases and J by 1 base, with 15 bases of the junction left unmatched. CDR1 is MDHEN and CDR2 is SYDVKM in the germline V gene. This CDR3 comprises 19 residues.

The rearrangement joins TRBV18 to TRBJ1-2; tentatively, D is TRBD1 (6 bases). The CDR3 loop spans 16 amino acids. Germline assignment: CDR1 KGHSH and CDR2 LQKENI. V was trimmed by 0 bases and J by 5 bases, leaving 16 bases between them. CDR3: CASSPPGQPEGYGYTF. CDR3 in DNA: TGTGCCAGCTCACCACCGGGACAACCCGAGGGATATGGCTACACCTTC.

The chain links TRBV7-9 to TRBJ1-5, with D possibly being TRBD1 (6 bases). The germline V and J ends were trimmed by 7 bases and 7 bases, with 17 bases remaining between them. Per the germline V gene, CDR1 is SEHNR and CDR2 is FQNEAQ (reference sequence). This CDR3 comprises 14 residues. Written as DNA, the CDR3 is TGTGCCAGCACCCAGGGGCAGGGCGGGCAGCCCCAGCATTTT. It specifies CASTQGQGGQPQHF.

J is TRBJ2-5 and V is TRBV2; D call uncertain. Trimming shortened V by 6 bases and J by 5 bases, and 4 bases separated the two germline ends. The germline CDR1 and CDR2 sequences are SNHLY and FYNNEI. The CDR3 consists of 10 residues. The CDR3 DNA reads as TGTGCCAGCAGCTACGAGACCCAGTACTTC. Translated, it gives CASSYETQYF.

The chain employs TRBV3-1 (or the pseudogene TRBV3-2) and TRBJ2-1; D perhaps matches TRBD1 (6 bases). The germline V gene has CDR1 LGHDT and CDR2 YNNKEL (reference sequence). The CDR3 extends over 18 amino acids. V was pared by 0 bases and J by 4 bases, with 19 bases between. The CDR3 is CASSQDRRRQGFYNEQFF. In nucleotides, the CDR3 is TGTGCCAGCAGCCAAGATCGACGGAGGCAGGGGTTTTACAATGAGCAGTTCTTC.